The rows below give T cell receptor beta chains drawn from one sample of a study of cytomegalovirus exposure and HLA in healthy donors. Some clones are missing from TCRdb's copy, which holds only in-frame ones; the method was immunoSEQ multiplex PCR. The table lists some 130,000 clones, approximately 92% of them singletons. Sequenced input: PBMCs. The source of these receptors is a woman younger than 30 in good health and CMV-seronegative. The CDR3 runs from the conserved cysteine through the conserved F or W. The D gene is left open where the match is weak. Clone size is given for some rows only: seen once, a few or many times, or a class if the clone is expanded.

V	D	size	J	DNA	CDR3
TRBV19	-	-	TRBJ1-5	TGTGCCAGTAGTATGAAGGCGGTTCAGCCCCAGCATTTT	CASSMKAVQPQHF
TRBV9	TRBD1	-	TRBJ1-1	TGTGCCAGCAGCCCAGCCGGGACAGTCACTGAAGCTTTCTTT	CASSPAGTVTEAFF
TRBV4-1	TRBD2	-	TRBJ2-3	TGCGCCAGCGCTTCGGGTCGGCTAGCGGGGGATTTAATGGGGACAGATACGCAGTATTTT	CASASGRLAGDLMGTDTQYF
TRBV2	TRBD1	few	TRBJ1-6	TGTGCCACCACTCAGGACAGGGGTAATTCACCCCTCCACTTT	CATTQDRGNSPLHF
TRBV10-2	TRBD1	-	TRBJ1-5	TGCGCCAGCAGCAGAGGGGGCGCGGATCAGCCCCAGCATTTT	CASSRGGADQPQHF
TRBV5-1	TRBD1	-	TRBJ1-1	TGCGCCAGCAGGTTAGCGTACAGGGGGCAAACTGAAGCTTTCTTT	CASRLAYRGQTEAFF
TRBV4-1	-	-	TRBJ1-1	TGCGCCAGCAGCCAAGATCTCGGGGTATGGGCTGAAGCTTTCTTT	CASSQDLGVWAEAFF
TRBV9	TRBD1	-	TRBJ1-5	TGTGCCAGCAGCGAAACGGACAGGCGAAATCAGCCCCAGCATTTT	CASSETDRRNQPQHF
TRBV9	-	-	TRBJ2-3	TGTGCCAGCAGCGCCCACACAGATACGCAGTATTTT	CASSAHTDTQYF
TRBV11-3	TRBD2	-	TRBJ2-1	TGTGCCAGCAGCTTAGATCCCGGGACTAGCGGGGGCCCCAATGAGCAGTTCTTC	CASSLDPGTSGGPNEQFF
TRBV19	TRBD1	-	TRBJ1-4	TGTGCCAGTAGTCCCGGGACAGGGGTCACTAATGAAAAACTGTTTTTT	CASSPGTGVTNEKLFF
TRBV18	-	-	TRBJ2-7	TGTGCCAGCTCACCACCCCCGAGCGGGTGGGGCGAGCAGTACTTC	CASSPPPSGWGEQYF
TRBV6-5	-	-	TRBJ2-3	TGTGCCAGCAGTTACCTACAGGGAGCGGATACGCAGTATTTT	CASSYLQGADTQYF
TRBV27	-	-	TRBJ1-2	TGTGCCAGCAGGAGCCCCGGAGTCGTTAGTGGCTACACCTTC	CASRSPGVVSGYTF
TRBV10-3	-	-	TRBJ2-7	TGTGCCATCAGTGAACAGGGAAGTGGTCCCTACGAGCAGTACTTC	CAISEQGSGPYEQYF
TRBV4-1	-	few	TRBJ1-6	TGCGCCAGCAGCCAAGATGACAGAGGGGGGGGTTCACCCCTCCACTTT	CASSQDDRGGGSPLHF
TRBV5-4	TRBD1	-	TRBJ2-2	TGTGCCAGCAGCTCGATGACAGGGGCGGCCGGGGAGCTGTTTTTT	CASSSMTGAAGELFF
TRBV5-8	-	-	TRBJ1-4	TGTGCCAGCACCCTGGAGGGTATTACACTGTTTTTT	CASTLEGITLFF
TRBV27	TRBD1	-	TRBJ1-1	TGTGCCAGCAGTTTATTCGGCCACAGGGGATACACTGAAGCTTTCTTT	CASSLFGHRGYTEAFF
TRBV18	-	-	TRBJ1-1	TGTGCCAGCTCACCCTCGGCCTCAATCGGGGGGCCTGAAGCTTTCTTT	CASSPSASIGGPEAFF
TRBV2	-	-	TRBJ2-2	TGTGCCAGCAGTGCCGTCGACAAACACACCGGGGAGCTGTTTTTT	CASSAVDKHTGELFF
TRBV19	-	-	TRBJ1-5	TGTGCCAGTAGTATAAGTCAAGGGGGACAGCCCCAGCATTTT	CASSISQGGQPQHF
TRBV15	TRBD1	-	TRBJ1-4	TGTGCCACTACGACAGGGAACTTAAATGAAAAACTGTTTTTT	CATTTGNLNEKLFF
TRBV7-3	-	-	TRBJ1-1	TGTGCCAGCAGCTACAGGATTGGCGCTGAAGCTTTCTTT	CASSYRIGAEAFF
TRBV21-1	-	-	TRBJ2-1	TGTGGCGTCTCAGGGCGCTCCTACAATGAGCAGTTCTTC	CGVSGRSYNEQFF
TRBV19	-	-	TRBJ2-7	TGTGCCAGTAGTATAGTGGCGGGGCCGACCTACGAGCAGTACTTC	CASSIVAGPTYEQYF
TRBV9	TRBD1	-	TRBJ1-2	TGTGCCAGCAGCCAGGGAATAGGGACAGGGACTCAAGATGGCTACACCTTC	CASSQGIGTGTQDGYTF
TRBV5-4	TRBD2	-	TRBJ2-1	TGTGCCAGCAGCGATGTCACTAGCGGGGGGGACAATGAGCAGTTCTTC	CASSDVTSGGDNEQFF
TRBV9	-	-	TRBJ2-1	TGTGCCAGCAGCGTAGCGACAGGCTACAATGAGCAGTTCTTC	CASSVATGYNEQFF
TRBV5-1	-	-	TRBJ1-5	TGCGCCAGCAGCTACGGTCCCGATCAGCCCCAGCATTTT	CASSYGPDQPQHF
TRBV29-1	TRBD1	-	TRBJ1-1	TGCAGCGGACAGGGTGAGGGTGAAGCTTTCTTT	CSGQGEGEAFF
TRBV2	-	-	TRBJ2-7	TGTGCCAGCAGCCCTAGAACCAACCTACGTTACGAGCAGTACTTC	CASSPRTNLRYEQYF
TRBV6-5	TRBD2	-	TRBJ2-2	TGTGCCAGCAGTTACTCGAGTAGCGGGGGGGACCGGGAGCTGTTTTTT	CASSYSSSGGDRELFF
TRBV5-5	-	-	TRBJ1-1	TGTGCCAGCAGCTTCCGAGTAGTCTCCTTGAACACTGAAGCTTTCTTT	CASSFRVVSLNTEAFF
TRBV6-5	-	-	TRBJ2-1	TGTGCCAGCAGCCCCGGTTCCGAGGAGTTCTTC	CASSPGSEEFF
TRBV10-3	-	-	TRBJ2-7	TGTGCCATCATGGGGGGTCCTTCGGTCGAGCAGTACTTC	CAIMGGPSVEQYF
TRBV5-1	TRBD1	-	TRBJ2-5	TGCGCCAGCGGAATGGGACAGGGAGAAGAGACCCAGTACTTC	CASGMGQGEETQYF
TRBV7-9	TRBD1	-	TRBJ2-1	TGTGCCAGCAGTGGACAGGGGAACAATGAGCAGTTCTTC	CASSGQGNNEQFF
TRBV10-3	-	-	TRBJ2-5	TGTGCCATCAGTGCCCCGTCGGTCGGGCAAGAGACCCAGTACTTC	CAISAPSVGQETQYF
TRBV5-8	-	-	TRBJ1-3	TGTGCCAGCAGCTTGGTCGGTGAGACGGGATACTCTGGAAACACCATATATTTT	CASSLVGETGYSGNTIYF
TRBV7-6	TRBD1	-	TRBJ1-4	TGTGCCAGCAGCCCCAGACAGGGGGCGAGGGAACTGTTTTTT	CASSPRQGARELFF